This T cell receptor (beta chain) appears in the sequencing data of a study of identical twins. This clonotype was picked up a small number of times. Its antigen is as yet unknown. MiXCR was run by TCRdb on the 5' RACE reads, yielding one entry per CDR3 protein. The table has around 570,000 distinct CDR3 sequences, 9% to 10% seen once; the top ten hold 2.5% to 3.5%. Findings and caveats of the study: Low generation-probability sequences were in excess among twin-shared out-of-frame alpha sequences. Cord blood beta clonotypes present at high abundance carried fewer insertions; no such pattern appeared in memory repertoires. Twins shared beta out-of-frame sequences in excess, but this excess was weaker.

These sequences were also reported in another study, on yellow fever vaccine responses in identical twins.

This receptor was obtained from a woman younger than 30 in good health. What was sequenced was PBMCs.

The CDR3 loop reads CASSLEFRNQFF. CDR3 coding DNA: TGTGCCAGCAGCTTAGAATTTCGGAACCAGTTCTTC. The chain recombines TRBV7-2 with TRBJ2-1; D gene ambiguous. The CDR3 has 12 residues. Trimming stripped 1 base from V and 13 bases from J, with 11 bases between. CDR1 and CDR2 from the germline V gene are SGHTA and FQGNSA.